The rows below give T cell receptor beta chains drawn from one sample of a study of OX40 agonist ivuxolimab in advanced cancers. Only in-frame clones appear in the TCRdb table, and some are missing; sequencing was by immunoSEQ multiplex PCR. The profile shows tens of thousands of clones, approximately 92% of them singletons. The sequenced sample was CD4+ or CD8+ T cells sorted from blood, obtained in a trial of the OX40 agonist ivuxolimab. The receptors shown here come from an adult with an advanced solid tumor such as melanoma, head and neck, liver or kidney cancer. The CDR3 runs from the conserved cysteine through the conserved F or W. The D gene is left open where the match is weak. Part of the rows lack a size; the others show once, few, many or a class for expanded clones.

. | TRBJ1-1 | . | TRBV7-3 | CASSLLGERTEAFF | TGTGCCAGCTCACTTCTGGGGGAGAGGACTGAAGCTTTCTTT
TRBD2 | TRBJ2-7 | . | TRBV27 | CASSFSGGAREQYF | TGTGCCAGCAGTTTTAGCGGGGGGGCTCGGGAGCAGTACTTC
. | TRBJ1-3 | . | TRBV6-5 | CASSYRINVGNTIYF | TGTGCCAGCAGTTACCGCATAAACGTGGGAAACACCATATATTTT
. | TRBJ2-1 | . | TRBV12-5 | CASGLGYMTVAGNEQFF | TGTGCTAGTGGTTTGGGGTACATGACTGTCGCAGGGAATGAGCAGTTCTTC
. | TRBJ2-2 | . | TRBV9 | CASSPSANTGELFF | TGTGCCAGCAGCCCTTCAGCTAACACCGGGGAGCTGTTTTTT
. | TRBJ2-1 | once | TRBV7-9 | CASSLSPSINEQFF | TGTGCCAGCAGCTTATCTCCAAGTATCAATGAGCAGTTCTTC
. | TRBJ1-5 | . | TRBV7-9 | CASSSWRDGSNQPQHF | TGTGCCAGCAGCTCATGGCGGGACGGGAGCAATCAGCCCCAGCATTTT
. | TRBJ1-6 | . | TRBV13 | CASSLRGTGLNSPLHF | TGTGCCAGCAGCTTACGGGGGACCGGACTGAATTCACCCCTCCACTTT
. | TRBJ2-1 | . | TRBV6-6 | CASSPGGTEQFF | TGTGCCAGCAGTCCCGGTGGCACTGAGCAGTTCTTC
. | TRBJ1-2 | . | TRBV7-9 | CASSLARVTGYTF | TGTGCCAGCAGCCTCGCCCGGGTGACTGGCTACACCTTC
. | TRBJ2-7 | . | TRBV7-2 | CASSRARGSYEQYF | TGTGCCAGCAGCCGGGCTCGGGGCTCCTACGAGCAGTACTTC
TRBD1 | TRBJ1-2 | . | TRBV9 | CASSVTGTGGASNYGYTF | TGTGCCAGCAGCGTAACAGGGACAGGGGGCGCGAGTAACTATGGCTACACCTTC
. | TRBJ2-7 | . | TRBV4-2 | CASSQEFGSGYEQYF | TGTGCCAGCAGCCAAGAATTCGGCTCAGGCTACGAGCAGTACTTC
. | TRBJ1-6 | . | TRBV6-5 | CASRSRMDSPLHF | TGTGCCAGCAGATCCCGCATGGATTCACCCCTCCACTTT
. | TRBJ1-2 | . | TRBV11-3 | CASSSGTYGYTF | TGTGCCAGCAGCTCCGGGACCTATGGCTACACCTTC
TRBD2 | TRBJ2-5 | . | TRBV9 | CASSDLLAGVGETQYF | TGTGCCAGCAGCGACCTCCTGGCGGGGGTTGGGGAGACCCAGTACTTC
. | TRBJ2-1 | . | TRBV7-9 | CASSPRDRHNEQFF | TGTGCCAGCAGCCCCCGGGACCGACACAATGAGCAGTTCTTC
TRBD2 | TRBJ2-3 | . | TRBV23-1 | CASSPTDPGLAASTDTQYF | TGCGCCAGCAGTCCTACCGACCCGGGACTAGCGGCTAGCACAGATACGCAGTATTTT
. | TRBJ2-7 | . | TRBV7-9 | CASSLDSPGDEQYF | TGTGCCAGCAGCTTGGACAGCCCCGGGGACGAGCAGTACTTC
TRBD1 | TRBJ2-7 | . | TRBV27 | CASSWVAGGLEQYF | TGTGCCAGCAGCTGGGTGGCAGGGGGCCTCGAGCAGTACTTC
TRBD1 | TRBJ1-5 | . | TRBV19 | CASTPGQGDNQPQHF | TGTGCCAGTACTCCGGGACAGGGAGATAATCAGCCCCAGCATTTT
TRBD2 | TRBJ2-3 | . | TRBV7-9 | CASSPFGTRYTDTQYF | TGTGCCAGCAGCCCCTTCGGGACTAGATACACAGATACGCAGTATTTT